Listed below are T cell receptor beta chains from one sample, sequenced in a study of naive and memory T cell subsets. Each CDR3 protein gets one entry after TCRdb re-called the UMI-ligation and nested PCR reads with MiXCR. The table lists about 90,000 distinct CDR3 sequences, roughly 7% of them singletons. The sequencing sample was made of central memory CD4+ T cells from blood. These receptors were collected from a human donor in good health. CDR3s include the opening cysteine and the closing phenylalanine or tryptophan. Each record gives: clone size, V gene, CDR3 protein. Some rows mark clone size as missing; the rest say once, few, many or name a class of expanded clone.

abundance: many; v_gene: TRBV6-2/TRBV6-3; CDR3aa: CASGVGGSHTQYF
abundance: many; v_gene: TRBV29-1; CDR3aa: CSVKGGSNQPQHF
abundance: many; v_gene: TRBV28; CDR3aa: CASQGQTTDTQYF
abundance: .; v_gene: TRBV20-1; CDR3aa: CSARGNPNYEQYF
abundance: many; v_gene: TRBV12-3/TRBV12-4; CDR3aa: CASSTYLAPRTDTQYF
abundance: few; v_gene: TRBV12-3/TRBV12-4; CDR3aa: CASSPRTGFDTQYF
abundance: .; v_gene: TRBV18; CDR3aa: CASSPREAGGTQFF
abundance: many; v_gene: TRBV7-2; CDR3aa: CASSENRGPTDTQYF
abundance: .; v_gene: TRBV2; CDR3aa: CASSWTGMGEQYF
abundance: few; v_gene: TRBV7-6; CDR3aa: CASTRRGAGGAANTGELFF
abundance: few; v_gene: TRBV28; CDR3aa: CASGYNTGEQYF
abundance: .; v_gene: TRBV19; CDR3aa: CASSIQAVNEQFF
abundance: many; v_gene: TRBV12-3/TRBV12-4; CDR3aa: CASSPDTGIIGQFF
abundance: many; v_gene: TRBV11-2; CDR3aa: CASSLQVVASNEQFF
abundance: many; v_gene: TRBV7-2; CDR3aa: CASSSRQRLNEQFF
abundance: .; v_gene: TRBV12-3/TRBV12-4; CDR3aa: CASSLRIGSDTGELFF
abundance: many; v_gene: TRBV20-1; CDR3aa: CSASAGLRVNSPLHF
abundance: .; v_gene: TRBV20-1; CDR3aa: CSARNTRRNSAGELFF
abundance: many; v_gene: TRBV10-3; CDR3aa: CAISDKANPNSPLHF
abundance: many; v_gene: TRBV7-8; CDR3aa: CASSLNFGTNQPQHF
abundance: .; v_gene: TRBV7-6; CDR3aa: CASSLAGQGREQFF
abundance: many; v_gene: TRBV28; CDR3aa: CASGVAGDSDTQYF
abundance: many; v_gene: TRBV7-6; CDR3aa: CASSLGASPQGRTGELFF
abundance: many; v_gene: TRBV28; CDR3aa: CASSSAGAGNEQYF
abundance: .; v_gene: TRBV29-1; CDR3aa: CSGENRGQSDTQYF
abundance: .; v_gene: TRBV18; CDR3aa: CASSPRTELKNYGYTF
abundance: many; v_gene: TRBV7-9; CDR3aa: CASSFRQYGYTF
abundance: many; v_gene: TRBV20-1; CDR3aa: CSARDQRGGLSGANVLTF
abundance: many; v_gene: TRBV7-2; CDR3aa: CASSLGHLSNQPQHF
abundance: many; v_gene: TRBV7-2; CDR3aa: CASTPALGYNSPLHF
abundance: many; v_gene: TRBV30; CDR3aa: CAWSVGGTPDTQYF
abundance: .; v_gene: TRBV6-6; CDR3aa: CASSYNRGRTFYEQYF
abundance: .; v_gene: TRBV7-2; CDR3aa: CASRVLAGGPNEQFF
abundance: many; v_gene: TRBV7-2; CDR3aa: CASSSRQGIEAFF
abundance: many; v_gene: TRBV27; CDR3aa: CASWEPRIRGSPLHF
abundance: many; v_gene: TRBV4-1; CDR3aa: CASSPPLGRINEQFF
abundance: many; v_gene: TRBV6-4; CDR3aa: CASSQITGTEAFF
abundance: few; v_gene: TRBV7-9; CDR3aa: CASSLGRLASTDTQYF
abundance: few; v_gene: TRBV30; CDR3aa: CAWSVGSSGGEQYF
abundance: many; v_gene: TRBV28; CDR3aa: CASSPPNIQGNYGYTF
abundance: many; v_gene: TRBV6-5; CDR3aa: CASSYSSYRAMTEAFF
abundance: few; v_gene: TRBV7-2; CDR3aa: CASTPRSGANTGELFF
abundance: .; v_gene: TRBV20-1; CDR3aa: CSARPSGGNQPQHF
abundance: many; v_gene: TRBV7-2; CDR3aa: CASSLDPQGGNQPQHF
abundance: many; v_gene: TRBV4-3; CDR3aa: CASSQDTKGSKLFF
abundance: few; v_gene: TRBV20-1; CDR3aa: CSASHGIYGYTF
abundance: many; v_gene: TRBV7-9; CDR3aa: CASSLTTVGNTIYF
abundance: .; v_gene: TRBV29-1; CDR3aa: CSVEPTGRVNTEAFF